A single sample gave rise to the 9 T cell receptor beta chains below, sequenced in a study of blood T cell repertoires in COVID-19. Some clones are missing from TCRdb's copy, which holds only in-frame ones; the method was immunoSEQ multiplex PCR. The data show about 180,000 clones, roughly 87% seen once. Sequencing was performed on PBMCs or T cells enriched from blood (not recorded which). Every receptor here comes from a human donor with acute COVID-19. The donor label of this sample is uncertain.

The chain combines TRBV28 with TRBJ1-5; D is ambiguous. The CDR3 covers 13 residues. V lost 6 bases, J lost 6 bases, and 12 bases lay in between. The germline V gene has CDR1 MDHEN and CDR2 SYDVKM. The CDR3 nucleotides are TGTGCCAGCAGCCCTTTTAGAAGTCAGCCCCAGCATTTT. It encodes CASSPFRSQPQHF.

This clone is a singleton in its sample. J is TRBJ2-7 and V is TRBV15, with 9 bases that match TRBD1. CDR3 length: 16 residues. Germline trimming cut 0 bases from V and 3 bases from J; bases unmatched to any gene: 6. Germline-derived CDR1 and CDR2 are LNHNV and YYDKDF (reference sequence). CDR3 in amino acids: CATSRDWGQGNYEQYF. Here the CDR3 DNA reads TGTGCCACCAGCAGAGACTGGGGACAGGGTAACTACGAGCAGTACTTC. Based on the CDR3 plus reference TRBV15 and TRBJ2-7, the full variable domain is DAMVIQNPRYQVTQFGKPVTLSCSQTLNHNVMYWYQQKSSQAPKLLFHYYDKDFNNEADTPDNFQSRRPNTSFCFLDIRSPGLGDTAMYLCATSRDWGQGNYEQYFGPGTRLTVT.

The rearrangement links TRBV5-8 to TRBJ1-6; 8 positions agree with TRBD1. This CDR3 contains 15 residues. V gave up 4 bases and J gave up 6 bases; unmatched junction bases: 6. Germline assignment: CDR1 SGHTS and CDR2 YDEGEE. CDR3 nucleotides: TGTGCCAGCAGCGCCTGGACAGGGACTAATTCACCCCTCCACTTT. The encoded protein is CASSAWTGTNSPLHF. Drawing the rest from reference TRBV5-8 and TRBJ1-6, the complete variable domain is EAGVTQSPTHLIKTRGQQATLRCSPISGHTSVYWYQQALGLGLQFLLWYDEGEERNRGNFPPRFSGRQFPNYSSELNVNALELEDSALYLCASSAWTGTNSPLHFGNGTRLTVT.

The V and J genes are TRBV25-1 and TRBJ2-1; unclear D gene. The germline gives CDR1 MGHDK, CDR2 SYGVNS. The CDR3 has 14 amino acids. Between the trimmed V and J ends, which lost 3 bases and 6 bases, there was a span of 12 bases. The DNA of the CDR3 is TGTGCCAGCAGTGAGCCGGGTCGGCGCAATGAGCAGTTCTTC. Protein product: CASSEPGRRNEQFF. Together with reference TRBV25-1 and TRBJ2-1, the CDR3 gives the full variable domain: EADIYQTPRYLVIGTGKKITLECSQTMGHDKMYWYQQDPGMELHLIHYSYGVNSTEKGDLSSESTVSRIRTEHFPLTLESARPSHTSQYLCASSEPGRRNEQFFGPGTRLTVL.

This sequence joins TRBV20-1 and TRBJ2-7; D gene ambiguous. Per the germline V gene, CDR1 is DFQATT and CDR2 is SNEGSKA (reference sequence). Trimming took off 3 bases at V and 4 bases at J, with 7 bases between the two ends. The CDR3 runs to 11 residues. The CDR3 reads CSASSRYEQYF. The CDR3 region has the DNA TGCAGTGCTAGTTCTCGTTACGAGCAGTACTTC.

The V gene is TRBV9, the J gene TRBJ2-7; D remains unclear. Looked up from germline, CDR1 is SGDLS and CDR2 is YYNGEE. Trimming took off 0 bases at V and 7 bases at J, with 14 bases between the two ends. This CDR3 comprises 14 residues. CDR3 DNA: TGTGCCAGCAGCGTAGCTCCCGGGTCTGGGGAGCAGTACTTC. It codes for CASSVAPGSGEQYF.

Here the CDR3 DNA reads TGCGCCAGCAGAACGAAACAGGGGAACACTGAAGCTTTCTTT. It codes for CASRTKQGNTEAFF. The V call is TRBV5-1, the J call TRBJ1-1; TRBD1 might be the D (6 bases). This CDR3 contains 14 residues. V lost 5 bases, J lost 1 base, and 12 bases lay in between. The germline V gene has CDR1 SGHRS and CDR2 YFSETQ. Variable domain in full (rest from reference TRBV5-1 and TRBJ1-1): KAGVTQTPRYLIKTRGQQVTLSCSPISGHRSVSWYQQTPGQGLQFLFEYFSETQRNKGNFPGRFSGRQFSNSRSEMNVSTLELGDSALYLCASRTKQGNTEAFFGQGTRLTVV.

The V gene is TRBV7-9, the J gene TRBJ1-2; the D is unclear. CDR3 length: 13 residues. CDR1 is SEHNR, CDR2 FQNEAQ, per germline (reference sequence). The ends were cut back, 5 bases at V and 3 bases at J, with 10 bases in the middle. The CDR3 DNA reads TGTGCCAGCAGCCACTGGAGGGACTATGGCTACACCTTC. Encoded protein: CASSHWRDYGYTF.

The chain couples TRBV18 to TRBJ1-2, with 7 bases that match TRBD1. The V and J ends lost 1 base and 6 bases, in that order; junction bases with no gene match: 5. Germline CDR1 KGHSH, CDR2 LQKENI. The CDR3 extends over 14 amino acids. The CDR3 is CASSPLTTGDGYTF. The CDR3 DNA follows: TGTGCCAGCTCACCACTTACCACAGGGGATGGCTACACCTTC.